Each of the 4 T cell receptor beta chains below was sequenced from the same sample in a study of control samples from healthy donors and cancer patients. The method was immunoSEQ multiplex PCR; TCRdb's version includes in-frame clones alone and lacks a portion of them. Of around 110,000 clones in the sample, 93% were seen once. Material: blood. The receptor set was obtained from a man aged 25 to 40 in good health.

The chain uses TRBV5-4 and TRBJ2-7; D may be TRBD1 (6 bases). Per germline, CDR1 SGHNT and CDR2 YYREEE (reference sequence). V dropped 2 bases and J dropped 4 bases, with 16 bases sitting between them. This CDR3 spans 15 amino acids. The CDR3 here is CASSLSAGVGYEQYF. The CDR3, as DNA: TGTGCCAGCAGCTTATCGGCAGGGGTGGGTTACGAGCAGTACTTC.

This clone was seen only a few times. This chain uses TRBV14 with TRBJ1-3; D gene uncertain. V lost 0 bases, J lost 0 bases, and 9 bases lay in between. Germline V lookup: CDR1 SGHDN, CDR2 FVKESK. CDR3 length equals 16 residues. The DNA of the CDR3 is TGTGCCAGCAGCCAAGATATCCCGTACTCTGGAAACACCATATATTTT. Its translation is CASSQDIPYSGNTIYF.

The V call is TRBV9, the J call TRBJ1-3; no clear D. Looked up from germline, CDR1 is SGDLS and CDR2 is YYNGEE. The CDR3 sequence is 17 residues long. The V and J ends lost 1 base and 1 base respectively, with 15 bases between them. In DNA, the CDR3 is TGTGCCAGCAGCGTATTCCATCTGGCCGATTCTGGAAACACCATATATTTT. It encodes CASSVFHLADSGNTIYF.

V and J are TRBV9 and TRBJ1-4; TRBD1 might be the D (6 bases). Germline V gene data show CDR1 as SGDLS and CDR2 as YYNGEE. V was shortened by 1 base and J by 4 bases, with 11 bases between the two germline ends. The CDR3 is 15 residues long. The CDR3 sequence is CASSVTGSLNEKLFF. DNA for the CDR3: TGTGCCAGCAGCGTAACAGGGTCCCTTAATGAAAAACTGTTTTTT.